Here is one T cell receptor beta chain with its context. The CDR3 totals 15 residues. Trimming cost V 4 bases and J 6 bases; bases outside gene matches: 10. CDR1 is SGHRS and CDR2 is YFSETQ in the germline V gene. The data originate from a study of T cell clones after liver transplantation. On the study more broadly: Pre-transplant mixed lymphocyte reactions yielded third-party-reactive TCRbeta sequences as comparators for graft-donor-reactive sequences. Three of eight recipients were HCV-positive; others had non-autoimmune, non-viral indications.

Assay used: immunoSEQ multiplex PCR; TCRdb lists only in-frame clones, some missing. The table shows tens of thousands of clones, with 90% occurring only once. The clonotype originates from a human donor who received a liver transplant. Specimen: CD4+ T cells from blood, collected before liver transplant. The rearrangement joins TRBV5-1 to TRBJ2-7, with 10 bases lining up with TRBD2. The CDR3 is CASSQQGLASGEQYF. The DNA for the CDR3 is TGCGCCAGCAGCCAGCAGGGACTAGCGTCAGGCGAGCAGTACTTC.